A selection of T cell receptor beta chains follows, all from one sample in a study of human CD8 memory T cell subsets. TCRdb reprocessed the 5' RACE reads, keeping one entry per CDR3 protein, no DNA. The sample has about 3,500 distinct CDR3 sequences. Sequenced material: CD8+ effector memory T cells (TEM) sorted from PBMCs. The receptor set was obtained from a human donor in good health. CDR3s include the opening cysteine and the closing phenylalanine or tryptophan. Where a row states a size, it is once, few, many or the class of an expanded clone; other rows omit it.

j_call: TRBJ1-4
v_call: TRBV25-1
clone_size: .
cdr3_aa: CASRDPGTNEKLFF

j_call: TRBJ2-3
v_call: TRBV5-1
clone_size: medium-sized
cdr3_aa: CASSPRTNTDTQYF

j_call: TRBJ2-1
v_call: TRBV29-1
clone_size: medium-sized
cdr3_aa: CSVEEMDTTYNEQFF

j_call: TRBJ1-6
v_call: TRBV20-1
clone_size: .
cdr3_aa: CSARVEGWRSPLHF

j_call: TRBJ2-1
v_call: TRBV28
clone_size: .
cdr3_aa: CASSFWGGRENEQFF

j_call: TRBJ2-3
v_call: TRBV11-2
clone_size: medium-sized
cdr3_aa: CASSLLADTQYF

j_call: TRBJ1-5
v_call: TRBV28
clone_size: .
cdr3_aa: CASSLRYRGNSNQPQHF

j_call: TRBJ2-7
v_call: TRBV20-1
clone_size: .
cdr3_aa: CSARDWTGSSYEQYF

j_call: TRBJ1-2
v_call: TRBV27
clone_size: medium-sized
cdr3_aa: CASSSDPTGGGSNGYTF

j_call: TRBJ1-5
v_call: TRBV24-1
clone_size: .
cdr3_aa: CATSEWNQPQHF

j_call: TRBJ2-7
v_call: TRBV21-1
clone_size: large
cdr3_aa: CASSPPQPWKTYEQYF